Shown below are 13 T cell receptor beta chains from a single sample sequenced in a study of lymphopenia after photon versus proton radiotherapy. Libraries were prepared by immunoSEQ multiplex PCR; TCRdb keeps only in-frame clonotypes and omits some of them. In the table there are about 65,000 clones, 87% of which are singletons. This specimen was peripheral blood, taken from a patient treated with proton-based radiotherapy. Every receptor here comes from a man older than 75 with esophageal cancer.

The chain is built from TRBV7-9 and TRBJ2-7, with 7 nucleotides matching TRBD1. The CDR3 runs 15 residues. In germline, CDR1 is SEHNR, CDR2 FQNEAQ (reference sequence). With 4 bases clipped from V and 5 bases from J, the junction kept 11 bases outside the gene matches. DNA for the CDR3: TGTGCCAGCAGCTCCGCCCGACAGGGTGTCGACGAGCAGTACTTC. Translation: CASSSARQGVDEQYF. The full variable domain, rest sourced from reference TRBV7-9 and TRBJ2-7, is DTGVSQNPRHKITKRGQNVTFRCDPISEHNRLYWYRQTLGQGPEFLTYFQNEAQLEKSRLLSDRFSAERPKGSFSTLEIQRTEQGDSAMYLCASSSARQGVDEQYFGPGTRLTVT.

The chain links TRBV7-2 to TRBJ2-5; TRBD1 is a possible D gene (5 bases). Germline-derived CDR1 and CDR2 are SGHTA and FQGNSA. The CDR3 has 15 residues. Trimming removed 3 bases from V and 2 bases from J, with 13 bases in between. The CDR3 sequence is CASSFKTDKQETQYF. For the CDR3, the DNA is TGTGCCAGCAGCTTCAAGACAGATAAACAAGAGACCCAGTACTTC.

The chain employs TRBV7-2 and TRBJ2-3; D gene ambiguous. V lost 1 base, J lost 6 bases, and 11 bases lay in between. Germline values: CDR1 SGHTA, CDR2 FQGNSA. This CDR3 spans 14 amino acids. CDR3 protein: CASSLGGNRDTQYF. In DNA form, the CDR3 reads TGTGCCAGCAGCTTAGGAGGTAACCGGGATACGCAGTATTTT.

This clone was seen just once. The chain uses TRBV4-2 and TRBJ2-5; possibly TRBD2 for D (6 bases). V lost 3 bases and J lost 5, with 16 bases in between. The CDR3 has 15 residues. Germline V gives CDR1 LGHNA, CDR2 YNFKEQ. CDR3 bases: TGTGCCAGCAGCCATAATCCGGGGACTGCCGAGACCCAGTACTTC. This translates into CASSHNPGTAETQYF.

J is TRBJ2-3 and V is TRBV11-1; 7 bases line up with TRBD2. The CDR3 runs 15 residues. The V segment lost 3 bases and the J segment 3 bases; nucleotides outside the gene matches: 6. Germline V gene lookup returns CDR1 SGHAT and CDR2 FQDESV (reference sequence). CDR3 in amino acids: CASSFHSGETDTQYF. CDR3 DNA sequence: TGTGCCAGCAGCTTTCACAGCGGGGAAACAGATACGCAGTATTTT.

This clone was seen a handful of times. The chain is built from TRBV7-9 and TRBJ1-1; maybe TRBD1 (5 bases). Between the trimmed V and J ends, which lost 4 bases and 7 bases, there was a span of 16 bases. Germline CDR1 is SEHNR and CDR2 is FQNEAQ (reference sequence). This CDR3 is 14 amino acids long. CDR3: CASSSSGTENEAFF. Written as DNA, the CDR3 is TGTGCCAGCAGCTCCTCCGGGACGGAGAATGAAGCTTTCTTT.

The chain carries TRBV6-6 and TRBJ1-1; D remains ambiguous. Between the trimmed V and J ends, which lost 7 bases and 7 bases, there was a span of 13 bases. The CDR3 runs to 12 residues. Germline V gene data show CDR1 as MNHNY and CDR2 as SVGAGI (reference sequence). This CDR3 is CASTDTDLEAFF. The CDR3 DNA follows: TGTGCCAGCACCGACACGGATCTTGAAGCTTTCTTT.

The gene calls are TRBV30 and TRBJ2-3; tentative D call: TRBD2 (5 bases). From germline, CDR1 is GTSNPN and CDR2 SVGIG (reference sequence). V gave up 3 bases and J gave up 6 bases, with 13 bases separating them. This CDR3 is built from 13 residues. The CDR3 loop reads CAWRPGNLDTQYF. CDR3 DNA: TGTGCCTGGAGGCCGGGGAATTTGGATACGCAGTATTTT.

The chain carries TRBV4-2 and TRBJ2-7; 7 bases map to TRBD1. V shed 1 base and J 3 bases; nucleotides not matched to a gene: 12. The CDR3 consists of 17 residues. Germline V gene sequence: CDR1 LGHNA, CDR2 YNFKEQ. The CDR3 sequence: CASSQGPRGTAGYEQYF. CDR3 nucleotide sequence: TGTGCCAGCAGCCAAGGACCCAGGGGGACAGCCGGCTACGAGCAGTACTTC.

The V gene is TRBV18, the J gene TRBJ1-4; TRBD1 is a possible D gene (5 bases). Trimming took 3 bases from V and 7 from J, leaving 9 bases between them. The CDR3 extends over 13 amino acids. Germline V lookup: CDR1 KGHSH, CDR2 LQKENI. CDR3 sequence reads: CASSPAGGEKLFF. The CDR3 nucleotides read TGTGCCAGCTCACCGGCGGGGGGTGAAAAACTGTTTTTT.

J is TRBJ2-1 and V is TRBV7-9; 11 nucleotides line up with TRBD2. The J segment lost 8 bases and the V segment lost 5 bases, leaving 8 bases of the junction unmatched. This CDR3 comprises 15 residues. Germline CDR1 reads SEHNR; CDR2 reads FQNEAQ (reference sequence). The CDR3 loop reads CASSPGTSGVDEQFF. Here the CDR3 DNA reads TGTGCCAGCAGCCCCGGGACTAGCGGAGTGGATGAGCAGTTCTTC.

The chain has TRBV7-6 and TRBJ1-4; maybe TRBD1 (5 bases). CDR3 length equals 14 residues. Germline-derived CDR1 and CDR2 are SGHVS and FNYEAQ. V gave up 5 bases and J gave up 0 bases, with 7 bases separating them. This CDR3 reads CASSRTPTNEKLFF. CDR3 bases: TGTGCCAGCAGCCGGACACCAACTAATGAAAAACTGTTTTTT. Complete variable domain (other parts from reference TRBV7-6 and TRBJ1-4): GAGVSQSPRYKVTKRGQDVALRCDPISGHVSLYWYRQALGQGPEFLTYFNYEAQQDKSGLPNDRFSAERPEGSISTLTIQRTEQRDSAMYRCASSRTPTNEKLFFGSGTQLSVL.

The CDR3 here is CASRAPGTAYGYTF. CDR3 DNA: TGTGCCAGCAGGGCCCCAGGGACAGCTTATGGCTACACCTTC. This chain uses TRBV27 with TRBJ1-2; TRBD1 matches at 7 bases. From germline, CDR1 is MNHEY and CDR2 SMNVEV (reference sequence). The V segment lost 6 bases and the J segment 5 bases; nucleotides outside the gene matches: 9. This CDR3 is built from 14 residues.